Listed here are 29 T cell receptor beta chains from one sample, sequenced in a study of T-cell memory formation after mild COVID-19. TCRdb ran MiXCR on the 5' RACE reads and lists one entry per CDR3 protein. The sample lists a few hundred thousand distinct CDR3 sequences; over 8.5% were seen once. Sequencing input: PBMCs or a T cell subset sorted from them (not recorded which). Receptors were obtained from a man between 18 and 35 years old who had mild COVID-19 (a few samples of this study predate the infection). Cell type and time point are not known.

This clonotype showed up many times. V usage is TRBV7-6 and J usage is TRBJ1-5; maybe TRBD1 (5 bases). Deletions cut 1 base from V and 1 base from J, with 11 bases between. The CDR3 has 16 residues. The germline CDR1 and CDR2 sequences are SGHVS and FNYEAQ. CDR3 region: CASSLGGGESNQPQHF. The CDR3 nucleotides read TGTGCCAGCAGCTTAGGGGGGGGTGAAAGCAATCAGCCCCAGCATTTT.

This chain uses TRBV29-1 with TRBJ2-3; no firm D call. Trimming took off 7 bases at V and 3 bases at J, with 14 bases between the two ends. CDR3 length equals 13 residues. Germline V gene sequence: CDR1 SQVTM, CDR2 ANQGSEA. In DNA, the CDR3 is TGCAGCGCCGCCTTATTTGGTACAGATACGCAGTATTTT. Protein: CSAALFGTDTQYF.

The genes are TRBV11-2 and TRBJ2-1, with 11 bases identical to TRBD1. The CDR3 extends over 13 amino acids. J lost 9 bases, V lost 4 bases, and 2 bases had no gene match. Germline CDR1 reads SGHAT; CDR2 reads FQNNGV. CDR3 sequence: CASSSGQGVEQFF. The CDR3 DNA reads TGTGCCAGCAGCTCGGGACAGGGGGTTGAGCAGTTCTTC.

This clonotype was seen a handful of times. The gene calls are TRBV4-1 and TRBJ1-3; a weak D match, TRBD1 (5 bases). This CDR3 spans 13 amino acids. The V gene lost 3 bases and the J gene lost 4 bases, with 7 bases spanning the gap. CDR1 is MGHRA, CDR2 YSYEKL, per germline. CDR3 in DNA: TGCGCCAGCAGCCAGGACAACGGAAACACCATATATTTT. This gives the protein CASSQDNGNTIYF.

V usage is TRBV29-1 and J usage is TRBJ1-2, with TRBD1 as a possible D gene (5 bases). The germline V and J ends were trimmed by 7 bases and 0 bases, with 21 bases remaining between them. There are 16 residues in the CDR3. Per the germline V gene, CDR1 is SQVTM and CDR2 is ANQGSEA. CDR3: CSAHIAGRRANYGYTF. CDR3 sequence (DNA): TGCAGCGCCCATATTGCAGGGAGGAGAGCTAACTATGGCTACACCTTC.

The chain is built from TRBV7-8 and TRBJ1-5, with 7 positions matching TRBD1. V dropped 1 base and J dropped 3; count of bases not matched to a gene: 9. This CDR3 spans 17 amino acids. CDR1 is SGHVS and CDR2 is FQNEAQ in the germline V gene. CDR3 sequence: CASSLGLGTDINQPQHF. The CDR3 DNA reads TGTGCCAGCAGCTTAGGCCTAGGGACAGATATCAATCAGCCCCAGCATTTT.

This clonotype was observed a few times. The chain has TRBV7-3 and TRBJ2-2, with D perhaps TRBD1 (5 bases). In germline, CDR1 is SGHTA, CDR2 FQGTGA. The V gene lost 5 bases and the J gene lost 4 bases, with 23 bases spanning the gap. The CDR3 runs to 18 residues. For the CDR3, the DNA is TGTGCCAGCAGCCCCCGTATTTTTGGGCAGGGCGGCACCGGGGAGCTGTTTTTT. Amino acids: CASSPRIFGQGGTGELFF. The whole variable domain, remainder taken from reference TRBV7-3 and TRBJ2-2, is GAGVSQTPSNKVTEKGKYVELRCDPISGHTALYWYRQSLGQGPEFLIYFQGTGAADDSGLPNDRFFAVRPEGSVSTLKIQRTERGDSAVYLCASSPRIFGQGGTGELFFGEGSRLTVL.

This clonotype was seen more than once but under ten times. This sequence joins TRBV29-1 and TRBJ2-3; 9 nucleotides agree with TRBD2. Unmatched junction bases numbered 11, after V lost 1 base and J lost 3 bases. This CDR3 spans 17 amino acids. Germline V gives CDR1 SQVTM, CDR2 ANQGSEA. The CDR3 DNA sequence: TGCAGCGTTGAAGCTGTCGATAGCGGGGGACGTACAGATACGCAGTATTTT. This gives the protein CSVEAVDSGGRTDTQYF.

In its sample, this clonotype was seen a few times. The V gene is TRBV20-1, the J gene TRBJ2-1, with 9 bases aligning to TRBD2. Germline CDR1 and CDR2: DFQATT and SNEGSKA (reference sequence). CDR3 length: 16 amino acids. V gave up 5 bases and J gave up 2 bases; unmatched junction bases: 10. CDR3 bases: TGCAGTGCTGGCCACCCCCAGCGGGGGGCCTACAATGAGCAGTTCTTC. It translates to CSAGHPQRGAYNEQFF.

This clonotype was observed a few times. The CDR3 sequence: CASSTTGEVGYTF. CDR3 sequence (DNA): TGTGCCAGCAGTACAACAGGGGAGGTCGGCTACACCTTC. The genes are TRBV28 and TRBJ1-2, with 7 positions matching TRBD1. V was clipped by 5 bases and J by 8 bases; unmatched bases: 8. The CDR3 loop spans 13 amino acids. Germline CDR1 MDHEN, CDR2 SYDVKM.

The V and J genes are TRBV20-1 and TRBJ1-3; D gene ambiguous. Trimming removed 5 bases from V and 4 bases from J, with 12 bases in between. The CDR3 has 13 residues. Germline CDR1 reads DFQATT; CDR2 reads SNEGSKA (reference sequence). CDR3 nucleotide sequence: TGCAGTGCTCGGGTGGGGTGGGGAAACACCATATATTTT. It is translated as CSARVGWGNTIYF.

The gene calls are TRBV20-1 and TRBJ2-1, with no clear D. Germline assignment: CDR1 DFQATT and CDR2 SNEGSKA (reference sequence). The CDR3 is made up of 15 amino acids. The CDR3, as DNA: TGCAGCGCAAAGGCCGAGTCAACGATATACAATGAGCAGTTCTTC. This encodes CSAKAESTIYNEQFF.

The CDR3 reads CSASGLAVTDTQYF. CDR3 bases: TGCAGTGCTTCGGGACTAGCGGTCACAGATACGCAGTATTTT. This chain links TRBV20-1 with TRBJ2-3; 11 bases agree with TRBD2. Germline CDR1 and CDR2: DFQATT and SNEGSKA (reference sequence). CDR3 length equals 14 residues. The trim removed 5 bases at V and 2 bases at J, leaving 3 bases unmatched.

This clonotype was counted between two and nine times. The rearrangement joins TRBV4-2 to TRBJ1-5; D is unresolved. The length of the CDR3 is 13 residues. V lost 1 base, J lost 5 bases, and 6 bases lay in between. Looked up from germline, CDR1 is LGHNA and CDR2 is YNFKEQ. The CDR3: CASSQVKDQPQHF. Here the CDR3 DNA reads TGTGCCAGCAGCCAAGTCAAGGATCAGCCCCAGCATTTT.

This clonotype showed up just a few times. The V and J genes are TRBV11-2 and TRBJ1-1; D remains ambiguous. CDR3 length: 13 amino acids. V was clipped by 5 bases and J by 1 base, with 8 bases between them. Germline V gene lookup returns CDR1 SGHAT and CDR2 FQNNGV. CDR3 nucleotides: TGTGCCAGCAGCACGACTGAGAACACTGAAGCTTTCTTT. It is translated as CASSTTENTEAFF.

This clonotype showed up just a few times. CDR3 bases: TGTGCCAGCAGCGAGGGACCCCAAGATTCACCCCTCCACTTT. It is translated as CASSEGPQDSPLHF. V is TRBV9 and J is TRBJ1-6; tentative D call: TRBD1 (5 bases). Between the trimmed V and J ends, which lost 3 bases and 8 bases, there was a span of 12 bases. CDR1 and CDR2 from the germline V gene are SGDLS and YYNGEE. The CDR3 runs 14 residues.

V is TRBV4-1 and J is TRBJ1-1; 7 nucleotides match TRBD1. The CDR3 covers 14 residues. Germline loops: CDR1 MGHRA, CDR2 YSYEKL. Trimming cost V 3 bases and J 11 bases; bases outside gene matches: 12. The CDR3 here is CASSQEGQVMNAFF. As DNA, the CDR3 is TGCGCCAGCAGCCAGGAAGGACAGGTCATGAACGCTTTCTTT.

This clonotype was seen a handful of times. The rearrangement joins TRBV12-3 or TRBV12-4 to TRBJ1-5; TRBD1 matches 9 bases. The CDR3 sequence is 13 residues long. J gave up 5 bases and V 4 bases, and 0 bases lay outside the gene matches. The CDR3 sequence: CASSYRGHQPQHF. In DNA form, the CDR3 reads TGTGCCAGCAGTTACAGGGGGCATCAGCCCCAGCATTTT.

The table lists this clonotype with a few counts. This chain uses TRBV5-1 with TRBJ2-7; D may be TRBD1 or TRBD2 (6 bases each). The CDR3 runs 14 residues. The germline gives CDR1 SGHRS, CDR2 YFSETQ. V lost 4 bases and J lost 2, with 13 bases in between. CDR3 sequence reads: CASSRETGPYEQYF. The CDR3 DNA follows: TGCGCCAGCAGCCGGGAGACAGGTCCCTACGAGCAGTACTTC. Drawing the rest from reference TRBV5-1 and TRBJ2-7, the complete variable domain is KAGVTQTPRYLIKTRGQQVTLSCSPISGHRSVSWYQQTPGQGLQFLFEYFSETQRNKGNFPGRFSGRQFSNSRSEMNVSTLELGDSALYLCASSRETGPYEQYFGPGTRLTVT.

The rearrangement links TRBV7-2 to TRBJ2-1, with TRBD2 matching over 8 bases. V trimming: 3 bases; J trimming: 0 bases; junction bases outside the gene matches: 7. The length of the CDR3 is 17 residues. Germline loops: CDR1 SGHTA, CDR2 FQGNSA. CDR3 in DNA: TGTGCCAGCAGCTTGTATCTAGCGGGCGGCTCCTACAATGAGCAGTTCTTC. Amino acid sequence: CASSLYLAGGSYNEQFF.

The chain combines TRBV7-9 with TRBJ1-2; D is perhaps TRBD1 (5 bases). Germline assignment: CDR1 SEHNR and CDR2 FQNEAQ (reference sequence). The CDR3 has 15 amino acids. Trimming removed 1 base at V and 5 bases at J, with 14 bases between. The CDR3 here is CASSLGSDGTYGYTF. CDR3 DNA: TGTGCCAGCAGCTTAGGTTCCGACGGGACGTATGGCTACACCTTC.

J is TRBJ2-5 and V is TRBV4-3; D gene uncertain. V lost 3 bases and J 1 base, leaving 9 bases between the germline ends. CDR3 length: 14 residues. Germline V lookup: CDR1 LGHNA, CDR2 YSLEER. Here the CDR3 DNA reads TGCGCCAGCAGCCAGGACGCCCGCCAAGAGACCCAGTACTTC. Protein product: CASSQDARQETQYF.

This chain connects TRBV20-1 to TRBJ2-7, with D tentatively TRBD2 (5 bases). Trimming took off 3 bases at V and 3 bases at J, with 15 bases between the two ends. The CDR3 has 14 amino acids. Germline values: CDR1 DFQATT, CDR2 SNEGSKA (reference sequence). The CDR3 spells CSASTAGGNYEQYV. The DNA of the CDR3 is TGCAGTGCTAGTACCGCCGGAGGTAACTACGAGCAGTACGTC.

The chain carries TRBV20-1 and TRBJ2-5; 10 nucleotides match TRBD2. The germline V gene has CDR1 DFQATT and CDR2 SNEGSKA (reference sequence). This CDR3 comprises 16 residues. V shed 1 base, J shed 5 bases, and the junction held 10 bases outside the gene matches. The CDR3 sequence is CSARVWAGSGGETQYF. The CDR3 DNA is TGCAGTGCTAGAGTTTGGGCCGGTAGCGGGGGGGAGACCCAGTACTTC.

The V and J genes are TRBV6-5 and TRBJ2-2, with D unresolved. V lost 2 bases and J 4 bases, leaving 11 bases between the germline ends. Germline values: CDR1 MNHEY, CDR2 SVGAGI. CDR3 length: 15 residues. CDR3 residues: CASSYRWAATGELFF. CDR3 DNA sequence: TGTGCCAGCAGTTACCGGTGGGCAGCCACCGGGGAGCTGTTTTTT.

This clonotype showed up just a few times. The gene calls are TRBV20-1 and TRBJ1-2, with 8 bases matching TRBD1. CDR1 is DFQATT and CDR2 is SNEGSKA in the germline V gene (reference sequence). The length of the CDR3 is 13 residues. Unmatched junction bases numbered 5, after V lost 4 bases and J lost 4 bases. CDR3 DNA sequence: TGCAGTGCTACCCGGACAGGGTCCTATGGCTACACCTTC. Amino acids: CSATRTGSYGYTF.

This clonotype was seen only a few times. This sequence joins TRBV2 and TRBJ2-5; possibly TRBD1 for D (6 bases). CDR3 length: 13 amino acids. CDR1 and CDR2 from the germline V gene are SNHLY and FYNNEI. V dropped 6 bases and J dropped 2 bases, with 10 bases sitting between them. CDR3 loop: CASRRGWQETQYF. The CDR3 DNA sequence: TGTGCCAGCAGAAGGGGGTGGCAAGAGACCCAGTACTTC.

The J gene is TRBJ1-1, the V gene TRBV7-9, with D possibly matching TRBD1 (5 bases). Germline-derived CDR1 and CDR2 are SEHNR and FQNEAQ (reference sequence). Trimming removed 5 bases from V and 8 bases from J, with 9 bases in between. The CDR3 sequence is 11 residues long. The chain's CDR3 is CASSPTAEAFF. The CDR3 nucleotides are TGTGCCAGCAGCCCGACAGCCGAAGCTTTCTTT.

The gene calls are TRBV11-3 and TRBJ2-5; the D call may be TRBD1 or TRBD2 (6 bases each). Trimming removed 1 base at V and 0 bases at J, with 9 bases between. This CDR3 region has 15 residues. CDR1 is SGHNT and CDR2 is YENEEA in the germline V gene. CDR3: CASSLAGGNQETQYF. CDR3 coding DNA: TGTGCCAGCAGCTTAGCCGGGGGCAACCAAGAGACCCAGTACTTC.